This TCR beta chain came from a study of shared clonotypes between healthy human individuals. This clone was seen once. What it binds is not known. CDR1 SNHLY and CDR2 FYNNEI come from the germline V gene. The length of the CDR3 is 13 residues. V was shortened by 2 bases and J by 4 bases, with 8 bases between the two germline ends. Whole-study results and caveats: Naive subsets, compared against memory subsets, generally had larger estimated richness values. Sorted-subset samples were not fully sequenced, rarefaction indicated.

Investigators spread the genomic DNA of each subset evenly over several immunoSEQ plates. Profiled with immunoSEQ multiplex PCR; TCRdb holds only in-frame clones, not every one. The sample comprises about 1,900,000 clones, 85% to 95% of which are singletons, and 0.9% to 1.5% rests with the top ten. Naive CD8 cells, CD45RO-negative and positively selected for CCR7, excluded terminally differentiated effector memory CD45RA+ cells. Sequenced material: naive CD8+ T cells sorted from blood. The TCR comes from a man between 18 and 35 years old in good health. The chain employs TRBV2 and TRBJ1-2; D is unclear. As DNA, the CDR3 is TGTGCCAGCAGTGAACAGGTCGGCTATGGCTACACCTTC. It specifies CASSEQVGYGYTF. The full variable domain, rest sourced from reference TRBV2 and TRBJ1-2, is EPEVTQTPSHQVTQMGQEVILRCVPISNHLYFYWYRQILGQKVEFLVSFYNNEISEKSEIFDDQFSVERPDGSNFTLKIRSTKLEDSAMYFCASSEQVGYGYTFGSGTRLTVV.